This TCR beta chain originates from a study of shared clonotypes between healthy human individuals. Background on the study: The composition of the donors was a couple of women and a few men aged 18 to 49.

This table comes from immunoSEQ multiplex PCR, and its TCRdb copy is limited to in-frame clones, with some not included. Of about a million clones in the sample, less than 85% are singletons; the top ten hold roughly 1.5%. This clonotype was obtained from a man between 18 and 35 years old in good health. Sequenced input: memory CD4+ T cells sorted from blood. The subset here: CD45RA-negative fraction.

CDR3 in DNA: TGCGCCAGCAACCGGGGGAAAGAGACCCAGTACTTC. Protein sequence: CASNRGKETQYF. V gene TRBV5-1 combines with J gene TRBJ2-5, with D possibly matching TRBD2 (6 bases). Trimming cost V 6 bases and J 3 bases, with 9 bases left between them. Germline CDR1 SGHRS, CDR2 YFSETQ. This CDR3 is built from 12 residues. Using reference TRBV5-1 and TRBJ2-5 for the parts outside the CDR3, the full variable domain is KAGVTQTPRYLIKTRGQQVTLSCSPISGHRSVSWYQQTPGQGLQFLFEYFSETQRNKGNFPGRFSGRQFSNSRSEMNVSTLELGDSALYLCASNRGKETQYFGPGTRLLVL.